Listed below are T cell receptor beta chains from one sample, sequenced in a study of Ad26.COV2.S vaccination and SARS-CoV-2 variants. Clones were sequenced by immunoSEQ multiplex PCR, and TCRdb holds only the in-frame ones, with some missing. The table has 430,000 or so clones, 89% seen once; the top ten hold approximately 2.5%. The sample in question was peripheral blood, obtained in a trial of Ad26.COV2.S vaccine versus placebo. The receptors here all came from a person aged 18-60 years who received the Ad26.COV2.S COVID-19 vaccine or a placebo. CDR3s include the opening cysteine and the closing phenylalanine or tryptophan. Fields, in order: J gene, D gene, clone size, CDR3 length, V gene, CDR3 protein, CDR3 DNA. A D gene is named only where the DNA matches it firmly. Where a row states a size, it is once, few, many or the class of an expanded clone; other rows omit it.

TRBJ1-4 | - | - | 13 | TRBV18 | CASSRDGHEKLFF | TGTGCCAGCTCCCGGGACGGGCATGAAAAACTGTTTTTT
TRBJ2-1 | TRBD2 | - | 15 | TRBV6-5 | CASGPGTSGVGEQFF | TGTGCCAGCGGCCCGGGGACTAGCGGAGTCGGGGAGCAGTTCTTC
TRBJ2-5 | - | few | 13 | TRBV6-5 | CASSYNRQETQYF | TGTGCCAGCAGTTACAACCGCCAAGAGACCCAGTACTTC
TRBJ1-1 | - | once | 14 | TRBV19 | CASSMGGSNTEAFF | TGTGCCAGTTCTATGGGGGGATCGAACACTGAAGCTTTCTTT
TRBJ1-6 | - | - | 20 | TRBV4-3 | CASSQEVTGGRWSYNSPLHF | TGCGCCAGCAGCCAAGAGGTGACGGGCGGCAGGTGGTCCTATAATTCACCCCTCCACTTT
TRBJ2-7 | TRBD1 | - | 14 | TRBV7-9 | CASSSRTGGFEQYF | TGTGCCAGCAGCTCCAGGACAGGGGGTTTCGAGCAGTACTTC
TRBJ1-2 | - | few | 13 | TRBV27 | CASSIILGGGYTF | TGTGCCAGCAGTATCATCCTCGGGGGTGGCTACACCTTC
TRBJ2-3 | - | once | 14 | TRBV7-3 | CASSVVSGTDTQYF | TGTGCCAGCAGCGTGGTTAGCGGTACAGATACGCAGTATTTT
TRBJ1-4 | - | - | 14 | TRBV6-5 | CASTRFATNEKLFF | TGTGCCAGCACCCGATTTGCAACTAATGAAAAACTGTTTTTT
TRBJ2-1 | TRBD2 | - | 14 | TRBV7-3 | CASSVTSGRDEQFF | TGTGCCAGCAGCGTGACTAGCGGGAGGGATGAGCAGTTCTTC
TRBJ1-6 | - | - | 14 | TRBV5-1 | CASSWDGYNSPLHF | TGCGCCAGCAGCTGGGACGGCTATAATTCACCCCTCCACTTT
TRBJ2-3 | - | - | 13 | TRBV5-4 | CASSPRGKEAQYF | TGTGCCAGCAGCCCTCGGGGGAAAGAAGCGCAGTATTTT
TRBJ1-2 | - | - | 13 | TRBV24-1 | CATSLGGDYGYTF | TGTGCCACCAGTCTCGGGGGGGACTATGGCTACACCTTC
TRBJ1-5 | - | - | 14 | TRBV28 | CASSPYGSNQPQHF | TGTGCCAGCAGTCCTTATGGGAGCAATCAGCCCCAGCATTTT
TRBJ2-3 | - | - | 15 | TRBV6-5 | CASSYHSISADTQYF | TGTGCCAGCAGTTACCATTCGATTAGTGCAGATACGCAGTATTTT
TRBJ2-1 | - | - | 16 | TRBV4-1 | CASSQAGASRSGEQFF | TGCGCCAGCAGCCAGGCCGGAGCTTCTCGGTCGGGTGAGCAGTTCTTC
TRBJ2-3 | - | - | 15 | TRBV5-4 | CASSLQIDTTDTQYF | TGTGCCAGCAGCTTGCAGATTGATACAACAGATACGCAGTATTTT
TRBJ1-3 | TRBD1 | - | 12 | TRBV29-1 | CSAYRTGNTIYF | TGCAGCGCCTATAGGACAGGGAACACCATATATTTT
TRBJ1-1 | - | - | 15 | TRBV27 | CASSSLAAANTEAFF | TGTGCCAGCAGTTCCCTGGCAGCCGCGAACACTGAAGCTTTCTTT
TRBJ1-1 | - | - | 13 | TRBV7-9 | CASIPILGGEAFF | TGTGCCAGCATCCCGATTCTCGGGGGTGAAGCTTTCTTT
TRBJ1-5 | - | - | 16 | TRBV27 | CASSFSSPNSNQPQHF | TGTGCCAGCAGTTTTTCGAGTCCGAATAGCAATCAGCCCCAGCATTTT
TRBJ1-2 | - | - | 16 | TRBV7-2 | CASSLGQRRFNYGYTF | TGTGCCAGCAGCTTAGGGCAGCGACGATTTAACTATGGCTACACCTTC
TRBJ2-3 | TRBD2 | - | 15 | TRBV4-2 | CASSQGGVAGDTQYF | TGTGCCAGCAGCCAAGGCGGGGTAGCGGGAGATACGCAGTATTTT
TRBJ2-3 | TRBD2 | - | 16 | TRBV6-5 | CASSFWTSGGTDTQYF | TGTGCCAGCAGTTTCTGGACTAGCGGGGGAACAGATACGCAGTATTTT
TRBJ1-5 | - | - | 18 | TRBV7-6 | CASSLDARSAGSNQPQHF | TGTGCCAGCAGCTTAGACGCCAGGTCGGCGGGAAGCAATCAGCCCCAGCATTTT
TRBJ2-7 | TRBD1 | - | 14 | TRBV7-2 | CASSSRTGDHEQYF | TGTGCCAGCAGCTCCCGGACAGGGGACCACGAGCAGTACTTC
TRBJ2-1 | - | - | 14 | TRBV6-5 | CASKIHHERNEQFF | TGTGCCAGCAAGATACACCACGAGCGGAATGAGCAGTTCTTC
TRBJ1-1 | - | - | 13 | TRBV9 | CASSVGWNTEAFF | TGTGCCAGCAGCGTTGGATGGAACACTGAAGCTTTCTTT
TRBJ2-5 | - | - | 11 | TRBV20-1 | CSAAGVGTQYF | TGCAGTGCCGCCGGGGTGGGGACCCAGTACTTC
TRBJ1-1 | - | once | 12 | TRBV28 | CASKGGNTEAFF | TGTGCCAGCAAGGGGGGGAACACTGAAGCTTTCTTT
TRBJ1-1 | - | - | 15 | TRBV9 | CASSPEGMGNTEAFF | TGTGCCAGCAGCCCCGAAGGTATGGGGAACACTGAAGCTTTCTTT
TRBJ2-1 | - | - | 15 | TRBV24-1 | CATSDGGQGGNEQFF | TGTGCCACCAGTGATGGGGGTCAGGGTGGGAATGAGCAGTTCTTC